These 16 T cell receptor beta chains originate from one sample sequenced in a study of blood T cells in healthy people across ages. Next came a second PCR, run for about 7 to 12 cycles, which used a sample-barcoded 5' primer along with a J-beta primer mix. TCRdb re-called the 5' RACE reads through MiXCR, storing one row per CDR3 protein. Of over 550,000 distinct CDR3 sequences in the sample, about 28% are singletons; the top ten hold about a sixth. Sequenced sample: blood. All receptors derive from a woman older than 75 in good health.

The chain carries TRBV28 and TRBJ1-1; the D gene is possibly TRBD1 (6 bases). The germline gives CDR1 MDHEN, CDR2 SYDVKM. V was clipped by 6 bases and J by 7 bases, with 18 bases between them. The CDR3 is 14 amino acids. This chain's CDR3 is CASSPSWDKLEAFF. DNA for the CDR3: TGTGCCAGCAGCCCCTCCTGGGACAAGCTTGAAGCTTTCTTT.

This clonotype has at least ten counts. This chain connects TRBV11-1 to TRBJ2-7; the D is unclear. The CDR3 loop spans 12 amino acids. Germline V gene lookup returns CDR1 SGHAT and CDR2 FQDESV (reference sequence). V was clipped by 3 bases and J by 3 bases, with 6 bases between them. The chain's CDR3 is CASSFSNYEQYF. The CDR3 DNA reads as TGTGCCAGCAGCTTCAGCAACTACGAGCAGTACTTC.

This clonotype was seen only a few times. The gene calls are TRBV28 and TRBJ2-7, with 8 bases that match TRBD1. Germline V gives CDR1 MDHEN, CDR2 SYDVKM. V shed 4 bases and J 4 bases; nucleotides not matched to a gene: 15. CDR3 length equals 17 residues. CDR3 protein: CASSSVWAGGLLYEQYF. CDR3 DNA: TGTGCCAGCAGTTCCGTCTGGGCAGGGGGCCTTTTGTACGAGCAGTACTTC.

This clonotype was counted ten times or more. The DNA for the CDR3 is TGCAGTGCCCTTTCGGGAGATACGCAGTATTTT. It translates to CSALSGDTQYF. This rearrangement joins TRBV20-1 to TRBJ2-3; D is uncertain. The germline gives CDR1 DFQATT, CDR2 SNEGSKA (reference sequence). The CDR3 runs to 11 residues. V was shortened by 6 bases and J by 5 bases, with 9 bases between the two germline ends.

This chain connects TRBV5-1 to TRBJ2-4; 9 nucleotides agree with TRBD2. The germline CDR1 and CDR2 sequences are SGHRS and YFSETQ. This CDR3 contains 16 residues. Losses at the gene ends were 3 bases for V and 3 bases for J; bases not matched to a gene: 7. The CDR3 sequence is CASSYSSGGSKNIQYF. In DNA form, the CDR3 reads TGCGCCAGCAGCTATTCCAGCGGGGGGAGCAAAAACATTCAGTACTTC. Together with reference TRBV5-1 and TRBJ2-4, the CDR3 gives the full variable domain: KAGVTQTPRYLIKTRGQQVTLSCSPISGHRSVSWYQQTPGQGLQFLFEYFSETQRNKGNFPGRFSGRQFSNSRSEMNVSTLELGDSALYLCASSYSSGGSKNIQYFGAGTRLSVL.

The genes are TRBV4-3 and TRBJ1-1; weak D call: TRBD1 (5 bases). CDR1 LGHNA and CDR2 YSLEER come from the germline V gene. There are 14 residues in the CDR3. The ends were cut back, 0 bases at V and 6 bases at J, with 11 bases in the middle. In DNA, the CDR3 is TGCGCCAGCAGCCAAGATACCCGGGGCTCTGAAGCTTTCTTT. Its protein is CASSQDTRGSEAFF.

A few counts support this clonotype. A much larger clone sits a single nucleotide away, making a read error possible. The chain has TRBV29-1 and TRBJ2-4; 7 bases line up with TRBD2. The V segment lost 2 bases and the J segment 0 bases; nucleotides outside the gene matches: 1. This CDR3 spans 14 amino acids. Germline loops: CDR1 SQVTM, CDR2 ANQGSEA. The CDR3 bases are TGCAGCGTTGAACGGGGGGAAGCCAAAAACATTCAGTACTTC. Translating gives CSVERGEAKNIQYF.

This clonotype has a handful of counts. The rearrangement uses TRBV27 and TRBJ2-7; D gene uncertain. The CDR3 is 10 residues long. Germline-derived CDR1 and CDR2 are MNHEY and SMNVEV (reference sequence). V lost 4 bases and J 7 bases, leaving 5 bases between the germline ends. The CDR3 protein is CASSSKEQYF. DNA for the CDR3: TGTGCCAGCAGTTCAAAGGAGCAGTACTTC.

This clonotype was observed a few times. This chain joins TRBV20-1 and TRBJ2-7; a weak D match, TRBD1 (6 bases). The V end was cut by 3 bases, the J end by 2 bases, with 11 bases between. The length of the CDR3 is 13 residues. Germline-derived CDR1 and CDR2 are DFQATT and SNEGSKA (reference sequence). DNA of the CDR3: TGCAGTGCTAGTCCCCAGGGGCCCTACGAGCAGTACTTC. Its protein is CSASPQGPYEQYF.

The rearrangement joins TRBV7-2 to TRBJ2-6; no clear D. V shed 1 base and J shed 0 bases, with 7 bases lying between them. The V gene's germline CDR1 is SGHTA and CDR2 FQGNSA. The CDR3 extends over 16 amino acids. This CDR3 is CASSLGVRSGANVLTF. In DNA, the CDR3 is TGTGCCAGCAGCTTAGGCGTCCGCTCTGGGGCCAACGTCCTGACTTTC.

CDR3 sequence reads: CASSSRSGNTIYF. For the CDR3, the DNA is TGTGCCAGCAGCAGTAGATCTGGAAACACCATATATTTT. This chain connects TRBV7-2 to TRBJ1-3; D remains unclear. The V end lost 5 bases, the J end lost 1 base, and 6 bases lay between the germline ends. The CDR3 is 13 residues long. The germline CDR1 and CDR2 sequences are SGHTA and FQGNSA.

This clonotype appeared many times. V and J are TRBV20-1 and TRBJ2-3; 7 positions match TRBD1. Germline loops: CDR1 DFQATT, CDR2 SNEGSKA (reference sequence). This CDR3 region has 14 residues. With 3 bases clipped from V and 0 bases from J, the junction kept 3 bases outside the gene matches. The CDR3 DNA is TGCAGTGCTAGGAGACAGGGCAGCACAGATACGCAGTATTTT. Translating it yields CSARRQGSTDTQYF.

This clonotype was recorded at least ten times. The V call is TRBV10-3, the J call TRBJ2-7; no clear D. Germline lookup yields CDR1 ENHRY and CDR2 SYGVKD. V was cut by 4 bases and J by 4 bases, with 17 bases left in between. The CDR3 loop spans 15 amino acids. Here the CDR3 DNA reads TGTGCCATCAGTGCCGGGCCCGTCAACTTGTACGAGCAGTACTTC. It yields the protein CAISAGPVNLYEQYF.

This clonotype was detected ten times or more. The junction departs from germline at one end; a sequencing error may be responsible. For the CDR3, the DNA is TGTGCCAGCAGATTGGGCAATCAGCCCCAGCATTTT. Amino acid sequence: CASRLGNQPQHF. The chain combines TRBV5-6 with TRBJ1-5; D is unresolved. This CDR3 has 12 residues. CDR1 is SGHDT, CDR2 YYEEEE, per germline.

This clonotype was recorded once. The chain combines TRBV7-9 with TRBJ2-7, with unresolved D. Trimming removed 6 bases at V and 0 bases at J, with 15 bases between. The CDR3 runs 15 residues. CDR1 is SEHNR, CDR2 FQNEAQ, per germline (reference sequence). The CDR3 DNA reads TGTGCCAGCAGTCCCCGCGTGGGTATCTCCTACGAGCAGTACTTC. Amino acid sequence: CASSPRVGISYEQYF.

This clonotype was detected ten times or more. The rearrangement joins TRBV3-1 to TRBJ2-3, with 9 bases identical to TRBD1. The V gene end was trimmed by 1 base and the J gene end by 3 bases; junction bases not matched to a gene: 2. Per germline, CDR1 LGHDT and CDR2 YNNKEL (reference sequence). The CDR3 covers 15 residues. CDR3 protein: CASSQGTGVTDTQYF. The CDR3 DNA reads TGTGCCAGCAGCCAAGGGACAGGGGTAACAGATACGCAGTATTTT.